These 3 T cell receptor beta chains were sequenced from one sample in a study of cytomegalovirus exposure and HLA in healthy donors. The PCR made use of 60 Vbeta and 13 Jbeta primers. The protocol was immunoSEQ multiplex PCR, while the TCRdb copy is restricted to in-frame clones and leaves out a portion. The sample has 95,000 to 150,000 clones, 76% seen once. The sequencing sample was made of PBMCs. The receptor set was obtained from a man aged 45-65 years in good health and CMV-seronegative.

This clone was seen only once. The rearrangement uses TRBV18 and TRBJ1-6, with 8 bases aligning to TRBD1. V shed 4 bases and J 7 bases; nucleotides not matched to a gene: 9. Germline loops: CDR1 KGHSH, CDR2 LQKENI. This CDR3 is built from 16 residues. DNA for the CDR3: TGTGCCAGCTCACTGAGCTCGGACAGGGTCAATTCACCCCTCCACTTT. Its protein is CASSLSSDRVNSPLHF.

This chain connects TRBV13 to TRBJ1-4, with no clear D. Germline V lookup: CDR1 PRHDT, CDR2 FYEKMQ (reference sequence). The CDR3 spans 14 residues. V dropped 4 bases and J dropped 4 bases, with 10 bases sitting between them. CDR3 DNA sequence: TGTGCCAGCAGCTCATCAGGATTTAATGAAAAACTGTTTTTT. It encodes CASSSSGFNEKLFF.

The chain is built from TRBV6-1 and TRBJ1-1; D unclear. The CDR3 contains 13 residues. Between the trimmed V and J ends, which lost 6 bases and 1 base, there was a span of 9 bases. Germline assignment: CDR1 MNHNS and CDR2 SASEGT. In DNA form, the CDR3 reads TGTGCCAGCAGGAAGGAGGGGAACACTGAAGCTTTCTTT. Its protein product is CASRKEGNTEAFF.